The entry that follows covers one T cell receptor (beta chain) sequence. There is no known antigen for this receptor. Relative to the germline gene, one junction end is altered; a read error may explain this. TRIzol reagent was used to extract blood RNA from unsorted whole blood, while the DNeasy Blood & Tissue kit provided the germline DNA. At the time of sampling, the patients were treatment-naive and had chronic HBV infection. Before surgery, 4 to 5 milliliters of peripheral blood were collected into K2EDTA tubes. TCRbeta-specific cDNA was reverse-transcribed from approximately 0.5 ug total RNA using a constant-region primer and ProtoScript II reverse transcriptase. TCRbeta libraries were built with three nested multiplex PCR rounds, a slightly modified ARM-PCR procedure. Multiplex TRBV1-TRBV30 forward primers and a Cbeta reverse primer were used in the first two PCR rounds, each of which was run for roughly 10 cycles. Sample barcodes and Illumina adapters were added in a final 25-cycle PCR with Deep VentR polymerase. Before sequencing, amplicons of 200-500 bp were purified from gel using a QIAquick gel extraction kit. An Illumina HiSeq 2500 was used to sequence the TCRbeta amplicons, generating 250-bp paired-end reads. The authors processed their data as follows. Trimmomatic v0.33 was used to quality-trim the reads, and FLASH v1.2.11 was used to merge paired reads so that full CDR3 sequences could be recovered. V, D and J germline segments were assigned to the rearranged TCRbeta sequences by MiGEC v1.2.1b. VDJtools v1.0.0 computed clonotype statistics and Shannon-Wiener diversity indices. Except for diversity analysis, only the 250 most abundant clonotypes of each sample were used in subsequent analyses to reduce sampling bias. The raw public data were reprocessed by TCRdb itself: fastp quality trimming at Q25, MiXCR clonotype calling, in-frame beta chains only. Rows are unified per CDR3 protein, each entry keeping the most common DNA and genes. TCRdb, not the original authors, processed these V and J calls. Here the sample has 310,000 or so distinct CDR3 sequences; about 61% occur a single time. 5% to 6.5% of the sample lies in the top ten.

This specimen comes from a study of tumor-infiltrating lymphocytes in primary liver carcinoma (dated by TCRdb to 2017 to 2019). Regarding the study in general: A handful of patients with histopathologically diagnosed primary liver carcinoma underwent surgical resection in China between November 2015 and 2016. Of the five patients (three men and two women, aged 30 to 69 years), four had hepatocellular carcinoma and one had combined HCC and intrahepatic cholangiocarcinoma. The five patients had tumors staged T1-T3 N0M0, with maximum diameters ranging from about 4 to 10 cm. Roughly 3.65 to 8 million productive TCRbeta reads were obtained per sample, and no significant difference in read depth was found between tissue types. For each liver tumor, the study sampled five regions along with adjacent normal tissue and blood, and applied TCRbeta repertoire sequencing, expression microarrays and whole-exome sequencing. A total of approximately 35 specimens from 5 patients, comprising about 25 tumor regions, 5 adjacent noncancerous liver tissues and 5 peripheral blood samples, were covered by TCRbeta repertoire sequencing. Reproducibility between technical replicate repertoires was high, with correlation coefficients above 0.98 and mean shared-clone rates about 0.9.

The research as a whole found: Because only the TCR beta chain was sequenced and unpaired alpha chains were not captured, true repertoire diversity is likely underestimated. Only a few patients were included in the study, and the authors note that the findings should be validated in a larger study. Pairs of tumor regions showed greater repertoire overlap (mean approximately 35%) than tumor-adjacent pairs (roughly 17%) or tumor-blood pairs (approximately 15%), which is consistent with antigen-driven expansion. The top 250 clones accounted for a significantly greater share of the repertoire in tumors than in blood (p = 0.039). Bulk unsorted samples precluded comparing CD4+ and CD8+ T cell repertoires.

Via the germline V gene, CDR1 is SGHAT and CDR2 FQNNGV. Taken from cysteine to phenylalanine, the CDR3 has 13 residues. Of all the DNA, just the CDR3 is kept, 39 bases in frame from base 1. This receptor was identified in a man between 40 and 49 years old with primary liver carcinoma and hepatitis B virus infection. Input material: peripheral blood. The V and J segments used are TRBV11-2 and TRBJ1-1; too little of a D gene remains to name it. The CDR3 loop reads CAGSPGLPPQVFF. The nucleotides read TGTGCCGGCAGCCCCGGACTGCCACCTCAAGTTTTCTTT.